This T cell receptor (beta chain) was observed in a study of cytomegalovirus exposure and HLA in healthy donors. The primer mix had 60 Vbeta and 13 Jbeta primers. TCRdb's table, derived via immunoSEQ multiplex PCR, lists solely in-frame clones and lacks some. The table has approximately 110,000 clones, approximately 83% seen once. After removal of 4 bases from V and 3 bases from J, the junction contained 11 bases not matched to a gene. The CDR3 spans 18 residues. The germline V gene has CDR1 MDHEN and CDR2 SYDVKM. This chain uses TRBV28 with TRBJ2-3, with 12 nucleotides matching TRBD2. The clonotype was recovered from a man aged 18 to 29 in good health and CMV-seronegative. Sequencing was performed on PBMCs. The CDR3 region has the DNA TGTGCCAGCAGTTCGGGACTAGCGGGCCCCGGCGGGACAGATACGCAGTATTTT. Its translation is CASSSGLAGPGGTDTQYF.